A selection of T cell receptor beta chains follows, all from one sample in a study of radiotherapy plus CTLA-4 blockade in lung cancer. Libraries were prepared by immunoSEQ multiplex PCR; TCRdb keeps only in-frame clonotypes and omits some of them. The repertoire holds about 120,000 clones, with about 83% as singletons. The sequencing used peripheral blood, collected from a patient treated with radiotherapy plus ipilimumab. Receptors were obtained from a human donor with non-small cell lung cancer who had a partial response to radiotherapy plus ipilimumab. Each CDR3 is given with its conserved first and last residue. A D gene is named only where the DNA matches it firmly. Only part of the rows carry a size: once, few, many, or a class if the clone is expanded.

V	J	size	D	CDR3	DNA
TRBV28	TRBJ1-2	NA	NA	CASSFGGKGETGSGYTF	TGTGCCAGCAGTTTTGGAGGGAAAGGGGAGACCGGGAGTGGCTACACCTTC
TRBV21-1	TRBJ1-2	NA	NA	CASWRVREGYGYTF	TGTGCCAGCTGGAGGGTCAGAGAGGGGTATGGCTACACCTTC
TRBV28	TRBJ2-7	many	TRBD2	CASSSFSGRSYEQYF	TGTGCCAGCAGTTCCTTTAGCGGGAGGTCCTACGAGCAGTACTTC
TRBV6-5	TRBJ1-1	NA	NA	CASSYGGPPDTEAFF	TGTGCCAGCAGTTATGGAGGTCCCCCTGACACTGAAGCTTTCTTT
TRBV5-4	TRBJ2-3	once	TRBD2	CASSRASGISTDTQYF	TGTGCCAGCAGCCGGGCTAGCGGGATAAGCACAGATACGCAGTATTTT
TRBV6-5	TRBJ1-1	NA	NA	CASSYLGGKNTEAFF	TGTGCCAGCAGTTACTTGGGGGGTAAGAACACTGAAGCTTTCTTT
TRBV27	TRBJ1-1	many	NA	CASSFVGASTEAFF	TGTGCCAGCAGTTTCGTGGGGGCGAGCACTGAAGCTTTCTTT
TRBV10-3	TRBJ1-5	NA	NA	CAISDSDRGSNQPQHF	TGTGCCATCAGTGACAGTGATAGGGGGAGCAATCAGCCCCAGCATTTT
TRBV5-1	TRBJ2-5	NA	NA	CASSLSQETQYF	TGCGCCAGCAGCTTGTCACAAGAGACCCAGTACTTC
TRBV10-3	TRBJ1-2	NA	NA	CAISESGAHYGYTF	TGTGCCATCAGTGAGTCGGGGGCGCACTATGGCTACACCTTC
TRBV11-3	TRBJ2-2	once	NA	CASSSGGPTGELFF	TGTGCCAGCAGCTCAGGAGGGCCGACCGGGGAGCTGTTTTTT
TRBV4-1	TRBJ2-2	NA	NA	CASSQDPQANTGELFF	TGCGCCAGCAGCCAAGACCCACAGGCCAACACCGGGGAGCTGTTTTTT
TRBV5-8	TRBJ2-5	NA	NA	CASSRTGTRGETQYF	TGTGCCAGCAGCAGAACCGGGACACGGGGAGAGACCCAGTACTTC
TRBV2	TRBJ2-4	once	TRBD2	CASGPLAGDFGAKNIQYF	TGTGCCAGCGGGCCACTAGCGGGAGATTTTGGAGCCAAAAACATTCAGTACTTC
TRBV6-5	TRBJ1-2	NA	NA	CASSSLRLDYGYTF	TGTGCCAGCAGTTCCCTCAGACTAGACTATGGCTACACCTTC
TRBV28	TRBJ2-5	NA	TRBD2	CASSPWGGGPETQYF	TGTGCCAGCAGTCCGTGGGGGGGAGGGCCCGAGACCCAGTACTTC
TRBV28	TRBJ2-7	NA	TRBD2	CASSLTSGSYEQYF	TGTGCCAGCAGTTTGACTAGCGGGAGCTACGAGCAGTACTTC
TRBV7-8	TRBJ2-1	NA	NA	CASTFLGTSGEEQFF	TGTGCCAGCACCTTCCTCGGGACTTCCGGGGAGGAGCAGTTCTTC
TRBV28	TRBJ2-1	NA	NA	CASSLSGDPYNEQFF	TGTGCCAGCAGTTTATCAGGGGACCCCTACAATGAGCAGTTCTTC
TRBV2	TRBJ2-1	NA	NA	CASSEAPGNEQFF	TGTGCCAGCAGTGAAGCTCCAGGCAATGAGCAGTTCTTC
TRBV7-8	TRBJ2-1	NA	TRBD1	CASSDRGRRSNEQFF	TGTGCCAGCAGCGACAGGGGGCGGAGGAGCAATGAGCAGTTCTTC
TRBV28	TRBJ2-7	NA	TRBD2	CASSLLSREGEQYF	TGTGCCAGCAGTTTACTCTCGCGGGAGGGAGAGCAGTACTTC
TRBV15	TRBJ1-5	NA	TRBD1	CATSTRDSSTDTQHF	TGTGCCACCAGCACGAGGGACAGCTCCACAGATACGCAGCATTTT
TRBV7-2	TRBJ2-2	NA	NA	CASSPRQVYGPGELFF	TGTGCCAGCAGCCCCCGACAGGTTTACGGTCCCGGGGAGCTGTTTTTT
TRBV18	TRBJ1-2	NA	TRBD1	CASSPGKGATNYGYTF	TGTGCCAGCTCACCGGGGAAGGGGGCGACTAACTATGGCTACACCTTC
TRBV7-9	TRBJ2-3	NA	TRBD2	CASSSSGSSLTDTQYF	TGTGCCAGCAGCTCAAGCGGGAGTAGTTTAACAGATACGCAGTATTTT
TRBV2	TRBJ2-7	NA	NA	CASSGGRPPYEQYF	TGTGCCAGCAGTGGTGGCCGCCCTCCCTACGAGCAGTACTTC
TRBV4-2	TRBJ2-2	few	NA	CASSQDVVVTGELFF	TGTGCCAGCAGCCAAGATGTTGTAGTTACCGGGGAGCTGTTTTTT
TRBV30	TRBJ2-2	NA	TRBD1	CAWRTGIQAGELFF	TGTGCCTGGAGGACAGGGATACAAGCCGGGGAGCTGTTTTTT
TRBV4-1	TRBJ1-4	NA	TRBD1	CASSQMRGLVEKLFF	TGCGCCAGCAGCCAGATGAGGGGGCTCGTGGAAAAACTGTTTTTT
TRBV9	TRBJ2-3	NA	TRBD1	CASSPRQGTGTDTQYF	TGTGCCAGCAGCCCAAGACAGGGGACGGGGACAGATACGCAGTATTTT
TRBV30	TRBJ2-3	NA	TRBD2	CAWNRLATDTQYF	TGTGCCTGGAACCGACTAGCTACAGATACGCAGTATTTT
TRBV19	TRBJ1-5	NA	NA	CASSNSASDQPQHF	TGTGCCAGTAGTAACTCGGCCAGCGATCAGCCCCAGCATTTT
TRBV10-3	TRBJ2-7	NA	NA	CAIRDETGSYEQYF	TGTGCCATCAGGGACGAGACAGGTTCCTACGAGCAGTACTTC
TRBV5-1	TRBJ2-7	NA	TRBD2	CASSQGTSGEEQYF	TGCGCCAGCAGCCAAGGGACTAGCGGCGAAGAGCAGTACTTC
TRBV11-3	TRBJ2-3	NA	NA	CASSLDWGSTQYF	TGTGCCAGCAGCTTAGATTGGGGCTCGACTCAGTATTTT
TRBV5-4	TRBJ1-1	few	NA	CASSPGGRSPIYETEAFF	TGTGCCAGCTCCCCGGGGGGGCGGTCCCCCATATACGAGACTGAAGCTTTCTTT
TRBV19	TRBJ1-1	NA	NA	CASTFDRNTEAFF	TGTGCCAGTACTTTCGACAGGAACACTGAAGCTTTCTTT
TRBV29-1	TRBJ2-3	few	TRBD2	CSVDGGSYTQYF	TGCAGCGTTGACGGGGGGAGTTATACGCAGTATTTT
TRBV7-8	TRBJ1-2	once	NA	CASSLGASLGYGYTF	TGTGCCAGCAGCTTAGGGGCCAGTTTGGGCTATGGCTACACCTTC
TRBV10-1	TRBJ2-1	NA	NA	CASKGAGGNEQFF	TGCGCCAGCAAGGGGGCGGGAGGCAATGAGCAGTTCTTC
TRBV7-9	TRBJ2-1	few	TRBD2	CASSPLGSSGNEQFF	TGTGCCAGCAGCCCTCTGGGTTCTAGCGGGAATGAGCAGTTCTTC
TRBV28	TRBJ2-2	NA	TRBD2	CASTMTSGRAETGELFF	TGTGCCAGCACCATGACTAGCGGGAGGGCCGAGACCGGGGAGCTGTTTTTT
TRBV19	TRBJ2-1	NA	NA	CASSMATDNEQFF	TGTGCCAGTAGTATGGCCACAGACAATGAGCAGTTCTTC